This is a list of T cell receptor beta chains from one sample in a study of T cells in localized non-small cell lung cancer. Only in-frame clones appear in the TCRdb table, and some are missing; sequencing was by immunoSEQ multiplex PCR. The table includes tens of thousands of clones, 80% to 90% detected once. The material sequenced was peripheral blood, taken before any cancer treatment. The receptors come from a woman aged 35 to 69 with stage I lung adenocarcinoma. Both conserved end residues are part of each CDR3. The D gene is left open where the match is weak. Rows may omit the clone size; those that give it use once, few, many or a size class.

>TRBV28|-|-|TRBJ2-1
TGTGCCAGCACACCCCGGGGGAGCACCTACAATGAGCAGTTCTTC
CASTPRGSTYNEQFF
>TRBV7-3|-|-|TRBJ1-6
TGTGCCAGCAGCTTAACAGCAGGGCTGGGATCACCCCTCCACTTT
CASSLTAGLGSPLHF
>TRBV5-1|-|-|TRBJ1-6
TGCGCCAGCAGCTTGGACAAGGCGGATAATTCACCCCTCCACTTT
CASSLDKADNSPLHF
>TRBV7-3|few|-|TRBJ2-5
TGTGCCAGCAGCACAGGACCCCAAGAGACCCAGTACTTC
CASSTGPQETQYF
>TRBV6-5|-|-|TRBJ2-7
TGTGCCAGCAGTCAGCCGGGGGCCTACGAGCAGTACTTC
CASSQPGAYEQYF
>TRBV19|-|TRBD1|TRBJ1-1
TGTGCCAGCCTTAGGACAGGGTTGAACACTGAAGCTTTCTTT
CASLRTGLNTEAFF
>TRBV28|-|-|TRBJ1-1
TGTGCCAGCAGTCCGGGACAGAACACTGAAGCTTTCTTT
CASSPGQNTEAFF
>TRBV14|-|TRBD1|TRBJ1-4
TGTGCCAGCAGCCCTGGACAGGGGCGTGAAAAACTGTTTTTT
CASSPGQGREKLFF
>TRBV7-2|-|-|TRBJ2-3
TGTGCCAGCAGCTTAGCGTCCACCACAGATACGCAGTATTTT
CASSLASTTDTQYF
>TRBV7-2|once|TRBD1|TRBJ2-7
TGTGCCAGCAGCCCCGACAGGGCCGAGCAGTACTTC
CASSPDRAEQYF
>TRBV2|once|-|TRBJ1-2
TGTGCCAGCAGTGAAGGGGGGCGTATAGGCTATGGCTACACCTTC
CASSEGGRIGYGYTF
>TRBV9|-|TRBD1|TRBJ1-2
TGTGCCAGCAGCGTTACCCCGGGACAGCTATATGGCTACACCTTC
CASSVTPGQLYGYTF
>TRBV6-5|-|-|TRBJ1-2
TGTGCCAGCAGGAACGGGGCGTCCTATGGCTACACCTTC
CASRNGASYGYTF
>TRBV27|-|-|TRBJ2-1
TGTGCCAGCAGTTTATCCACAGGTTCTCGCCTACGGACCTACAATGAGCAGTTCTTC
CASSLSTGSRLRTYNEQFF
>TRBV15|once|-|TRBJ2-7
TGTGCCACCAGCCGCTGGACAGTTCTAGAGACAAACTACGAGCAGTACTTC
CATSRWTVLETNYEQYF
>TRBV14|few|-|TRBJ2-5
TGTGCCAGCAGCCAAGGGGGCTGGGTCGGAACCCAGTACTTC
CASSQGGWVGTQYF
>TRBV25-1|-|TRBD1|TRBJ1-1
TGTGCCAGCAGCCCCCTGGGGACAGGCGGGGCTTTCTTT
CASSPLGTGGAFF
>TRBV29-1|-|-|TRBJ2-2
TGCAGCGGAGGCCGCAATCCAGGGACCGGGGAGCTGTTTTTT
CSGGRNPGTGELFF
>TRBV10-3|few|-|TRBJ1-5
TGTGCCATCAGTCCCGACAGCTATAGCAATCAGCCCCAGCATTTT
CAISPDSYSNQPQHF
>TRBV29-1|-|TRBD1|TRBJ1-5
TGCAGCGTTATTACAGGGGGCACGGGTCAGCCCCAGCATTTT
CSVITGGTGQPQHF
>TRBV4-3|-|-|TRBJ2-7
TGCGCCAGCAGCCAAGACAGGGTTTTTTTGGGCTACGAGCAGTACTTC
CASSQDRVFLGYEQYF
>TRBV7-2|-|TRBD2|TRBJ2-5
TGTGCCAGCAGCCCGACTAGCGGGTCCCAAGAGACCCAGTACTTC
CASSPTSGSQETQYF
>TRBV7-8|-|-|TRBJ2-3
TGTGCCAGCAGTGGCCTAGCACTTAGAGATACGCAGTATTTT
CASSGLALRDTQYF
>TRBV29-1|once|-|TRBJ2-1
TGCAGCGTAGTAACAGGGCTCGGTGAGCAGTTCTTC
CSVVTGLGEQFF
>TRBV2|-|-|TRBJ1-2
TGTGCCAGCAGTGAAGACAACTATGGCTACACCTTC
CASSEDNYGYTF
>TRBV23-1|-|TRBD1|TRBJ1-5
TGCGCCAGCATACCTCGACAGGGTCATCAGCCCCAGCATTTT
CASIPRQGHQPQHF
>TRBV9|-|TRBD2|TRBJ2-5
TGTGCCAGCAGCGCCGCCGGACTAGCGATTCAAGAGACCCAGTACTTC
CASSAAGLAIQETQYF
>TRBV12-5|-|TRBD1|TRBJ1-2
TGTGCTAGTGGTTTTCGTACAGGGGACCTACGAGCTAACTATGGCTACACCTTC
CASGFRTGDLRANYGYTF
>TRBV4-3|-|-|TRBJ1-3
TGCGCCAGCAGCCAAGAAGGACGGGTGCACACCATATATTTT
CASSQEGRVHTIYF
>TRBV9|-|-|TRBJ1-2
TGTGCCAGCAGCGTAACCGAAAAGGGCTATGGCTACACCTTC
CASSVTEKGYGYTF
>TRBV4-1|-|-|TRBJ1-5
TGCGCCAGCAGCCAAGATACCGAGGGGCCCCAGCATTTT
CASSQDTEGPQHF
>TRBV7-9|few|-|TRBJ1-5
TGTGCCAGCGGGGGCACGGGAACTTATCAGCCCCAGCATTTT
CASGGTGTYQPQHF
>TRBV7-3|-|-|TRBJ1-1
TGTGCCAGCAGCTCATGGGAGAACACTGAAGCTTTCTTT
CASSSWENTEAFF
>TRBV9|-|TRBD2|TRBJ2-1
TGTGCCAGCAGCGTATCGGAGGCGGGGGTTTACTCCTACAATGAGCAGTTCTTC
CASSVSEAGVYSYNEQFF
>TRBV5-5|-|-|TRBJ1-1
TGTGCCAGCAGCATTCGTGAGGGGTACACTGAAGCTTTCTTT
CASSIREGYTEAFF
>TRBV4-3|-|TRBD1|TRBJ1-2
TGCGCCAGCAGCCAGTCTCGCAGACAGGGGGTGTCCACCTTC
CASSQSRRQGVSTF
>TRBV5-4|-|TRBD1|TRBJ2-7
TGTGCCAGCAGCTTGGGAAGTTTTGGACAGGGGAATTACGAGCAGTACTTC
CASSLGSFGQGNYEQYF
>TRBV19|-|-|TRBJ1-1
TGTGCCAGTAACCCCGGAACTAGTGACATGTCCACTGAAGCTTTCTTT
CASNPGTSDMSTEAFF
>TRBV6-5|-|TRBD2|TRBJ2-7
TGTGCCAGCAGCCGAACCGGACTAGCGCATCTCGGGGAGTACTTC
CASSRTGLAHLGEYF
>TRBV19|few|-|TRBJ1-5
TGTGCCAGTTCCCGGACATCCACGAATCAGCCCCAGCATTTT
CASSRTSTNQPQHF
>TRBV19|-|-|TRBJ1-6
TGTGCCAGTAGTATACAGGATTCACCCCTCCACTTT
CASSIQDSPLHF